This T cell receptor (beta chain) was recovered during a study of blood T cell repertoires in COVID-19. Study-level information: Collection of acute and convalescent COVID-19 samples took place in the United States, Italy and Spain. T cells, B-cell-depleted T cells, or PBMCs supplied cDNA or gDNA.

This clone has just one count. Per the germline V gene, CDR1 is LNHDA and CDR2 is SQIVND (reference sequence). Between the trimmed V and J ends, which lost 1 base and 0 bases, there was a span of 9 bases. There are 15 residues in the CDR3. In the original workflow: Scientists estimated how many nucleated cells there were by amplifying reference gene primers. The data were produced by immunoSEQ multiplex PCR, yet TCRdb's version contains in-frame clones alone and is incomplete. That table gives V, J and clone size, and the DNA gave D and trimming. This sample has over 400,000 clones, with 80% to 90% found just once.

The chain employs TRBV19 and TRBJ1-1, with D possibly being TRBD1 (6 bases). Input material: peripheral blood. The sequence derives from a woman between 25 and 40 years old with active or convalescent COVID-19. CDR3 coding DNA: TGTGCCAGTAGTATAGCCAGGGACATGAACACTGAAGCTTTCTTT. Its protein product is CASSIARDMNTEAFF.